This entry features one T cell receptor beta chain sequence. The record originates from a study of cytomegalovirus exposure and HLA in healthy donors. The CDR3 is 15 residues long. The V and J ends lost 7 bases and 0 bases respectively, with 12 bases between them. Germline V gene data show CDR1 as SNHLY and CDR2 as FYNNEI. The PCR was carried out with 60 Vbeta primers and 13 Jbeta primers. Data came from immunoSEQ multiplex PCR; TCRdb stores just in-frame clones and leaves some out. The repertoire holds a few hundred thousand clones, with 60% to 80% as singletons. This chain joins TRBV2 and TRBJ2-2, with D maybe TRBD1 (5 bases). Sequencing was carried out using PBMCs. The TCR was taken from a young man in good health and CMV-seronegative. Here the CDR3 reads CASNAQGTNTGELFF. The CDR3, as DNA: TGTGCCAGCAATGCCCAGGGTACGAACACCGGGGAGCTGTTTTTT.